Listed here is a single TCR beta chain. This receptor's antigen is unknown. No qualities accompany the bases; no much larger clone lies one base away. V is pruned by 5 bases and J by 5 bases, leaving 8 bases of the junction without a gene match. Reading from cysteine to phenylalanine, the CDR3 counts 15 amino acids. The kept DNA is CDR3 alone, 45 bases in frame from the first base. In the germline V gene (reference sequence), CDR1 corresponds to LNHNV and CDR2 to YYDKDF. This specimen belongs to a study of cytomegalovirus exposure and HLA in healthy donors (dated by TCRdb to 2016 to 2017). Looking at the study overall: In an earlier analysis of roughly 500 of the donors, about 260 Gb of sequence data and 90 million to 130 million unique TCR beta sequences from 150 million to 200 million T cells were reported. An early release covering roughly 640 HLA-typed donors comprised approximately 290 gigabases of sequencing data and around 85 million unique TCR sequences. Of the roughly 400 genotyped donors, over 70% fell in the genetic ancestry cluster associated with self-reported Caucasian donors. The aim of the study was to test whether cataloging public T cell receptors could identify signatures of past pathogen exposure. The study profiled the T cell repertoires of under 700 subjects by immunosequencing and related them to cytomegalovirus serostatus. A separate validation cohort of 100 to 150 different subjects was used in addition to the 666-subject first cohort. To predict cytomegalovirus infection status, the study brought together high-throughput TCR immunosequencing, statistical association of individual TCRs with disease status, and machine learning. A later analysis re-analyzed previously published TCR beta repertoires from 666 donors and added high-resolution HLA genotyping to study TCR occurrence patterns. In the later analysis, no new phenotypic data were used to find candidate immune exposures; instead, reliance was placed on TCR beta sequences and their occurrence across donors. To decide whether each TCR beta V gene segment behaved as functional or pseudogenic, an earlier analysis of some 540 of the donors relied on high-throughput TCR beta sequencing. Donor age, sex, ethnicity and CMV serostatus were compiled alongside the repertoire data. In a later genetic analysis, genome-wide SNP genotypes for about three fifths of the 666 donors were used, and that subset was treated as a discovery cohort. All discovery cohort repertoires had been generated using a single sequencing platform. HLA typing covered class I and class II loci at four-digit resolution. The number of typed donors differed by locus: about 620-640 for A, B, C, DRB1 and DQB1; 522 for DQA1; over 600 for DPA1; and roughly 490 for DPB1. Roughly 5 DR-DQ haplotypes were handled as single units for association and clustering, since linkage in the cohort was strong. Across some 400 genotyped donors of the cohort, an average of roughly 230,000 unique TCR beta nucleotide sequences per donor were sequenced, and around 20% of those sequences were non-productive.

Points the paper makes about the study in general: Roughly uniform sequencing depth across donors was assumed in presence/absence analyses, although this assumption may not hold. Most TCR sequences were seen in very few donors, while some public TCRs were found in many individuals. In a later analysis, some 18,000 TCR beta sequences were associated with specific HLA alleles at a false discovery rate of 0.05. The authors suggested that the approach could potentially be generalized to other disease states and immunological phenotypes. In a later analysis, several top co-occurrence clusters were reported to appear linked to parvovirus B19, influenza, CMV and Epstein-Barr virus. Over 15 rarely observed V segments, including chromosome 9 orphons, were excluded from the earlier analysis of several hundred of the donors because counts were too low. An earlier analysis of several hundred of the donors showed that most TCR beta V segments appeared in productive rearrangements either about 87% or about 30% of the time, which broadly matched IMGT annotations. Linkage disequilibrium might explain the correlated functional status among segregating V segments, but an unknown experimental factor could not be excluded. In vitro tests confirmed that a few of the cytomegalovirus-associated TCR beta chains recognize cytomegalovirus antigens. A later genetic analysis associated a missense DCLRE1C variant with V-gene and J-gene trimming of TCR beta chains, and an independent cohort replicated the association. The 87-base-pair reads could not distinguish some IMGT-functional V segments, including TRBV6-2 and TRBV6-3, so those segments were excluded. The sequencing pipeline was judged likely to have produced a cluster of highly shared sequence variants as a technical artifact. In a later genetic analysis, fewer N-insertions in productive TCRs were reported among donors in an Asian-associated ancestry cluster than the roughly 700-donor mean. In the study, 150 to 200 TCR beta chains were listed as associated with cytomegalovirus. Because some donors lacked HLA typing at each locus, the association tests relied only on the typed subset. This cohort had only TCR beta chains sequenced, and the lack of alpha or paired-chain data limited which features could be detected. Immune exposure information for the cohort was limited to CMV serostatus. A later analysis found that most CMV-associated TCR beta chains appeared HLA-restricted, with HLA associations seemingly driven largely by CMV exposure. When HLA alleles, especially DR and DQ, strongly co-occurred, attributing TCR associations to individual alleles was difficult. A further reported finding was that TCR beta sequences accurately predicted the HLA-A and HLA-B alleles for most subjects in the first cohort. A later analysis found that HLA-associated TCR beta chains were more clonally expanded and had lower generation probabilities than equally common non-associated chains. In a later analysis, TCR association rates were found to vary across HLA loci, with the most associated TCRs seen for DRB1 alleles and the fewest for HLA-C alleles. Cytomegalovirus status was reported to be diagnosed by the classifier with high specificity and sensitivity in both the original and validation cohorts.

The cohort consisted of 666 healthy bone marrow donors. At the time of sampling, all cohort members were nominally healthy, though unrecorded immune exposures were likely present. The donor tested CMV seronegative, placing the donor among the 350 or so seronegative members of the cohort. Every donor gave a peripheral blood sample, and the peripheral blood mononuclear cells from that sample were used for TCR beta sequencing. Genomic DNA extraction from the blood cell samples was performed with the Qiagen DNeasy Blood Extraction Kit. Libraries were built with the immunoSEQ multiplex PCR assay. The multiplex PCR relied on a mix of 60 forward primers for TCR Vbeta segments and 13 reverse primers for TCR Jbeta segments. The CDR3 region of rearranged TCR beta genes was amplified from genomic DNA with a multiplex PCR assay. The amplified TCR beta libraries were sequenced on the Illumina HiSeq System as 87-base-pair reads. The paper's data handling went like this. A later analysis counted about 76 million unique TCR beta chains across the roughly 700 repertoires, and roughly 10 million of these chains were shared by at least two donors. Raw reads were error-corrected and collapsed into unique sequences with a nearest-neighbor algorithm that merged closely related sequences to remove PCR and sequencing errors. Alignment of CDR3 sequences to IMGT reference sequences was used to assign V, D and J gene segments. For a sequence to be retained, a match of at least six nucleotides to both a V gene segment and a J gene segment was required. A rearrangement was called productive if the CDR3 had no stop codons and remained in frame with V and J, and every other rearrangement was called non-productive. CDR3 was defined by IMGT convention, running from the second conserved V-encoded cysteine to the conserved J-encoded phenylalanine. The earlier analysis of fewer than 750 of the donors excluded sequences that lacked an unambiguous match to a single V gene segment. An earlier analysis of a few hundred of the donors classified V segments as functional when productive rearrangements were above 56.7% and as segregating when the standard deviation between donors was above 5%. To diagnose cytomegalovirus status from the catalog of TCR beta chain sequences, a statistical classification framework was built. A later analysis assigned V and J genes by comparing TCR nucleotide sequences with IMGT/GENE-DB human TR gene sequences. The TCRdist pipeline was used in a later analysis to assign CDR3 sequences and most-parsimonious VDJ recombination scenarios. A later analysis defined each TCR beta chain by its CDR3 amino acid sequence plus V-gene family, and excluded reads lacking a unique V-gene family. In a later analysis, 450 to 600 highly shared, low-generation-probability nucleotide sequences were removed to address suspected cross-contamination and a sequencing artifact. In a later analysis, a clonal expansion index for each public chain was calculated from normalized within-repertoire ranks of inferred template counts. In a later analysis, generation probabilities were computed using a VDJ recombination model fitted to out-of-frame rearrangements, and the results were checked against IGoR. In a later analysis, TCR-TCR, TCR-HLA and TCR-CMV co-occurrence was scored with hypergeometric tests, and a repertoire-size bias correction was applied to TCR pairs. False discovery rates were estimated in a later analysis by permuting HLA or CMV assignments 20 times. In a later analysis, co-occurring TCRs were grouped using DBSCAN, with TCRdist sequence similarity added in when clustering inside HLA-allele-positive subsets. Co-occurrence clustering excluded repertoires with fewer than 30,000 or more than 120,000 public chains, plus five with anomalous nucleotide sharing. TCRdb obtained this table from immuneACCESS and retained in-frame rearrangements with V and J assigned. These tables miss some clones; where compared with another copy, unresolved V genes account for less than half of the shortfall, and the remainder is unexplained. V, J and clone size are taken as reported in that table, and D and trimming were inferred from the DNA itself. Recorded for this sample are 200,000 to 250,000 clones; 60% to 85% of them occurred a single time. Of the sample, about a sixth is held by the ten largest clones.

The clonotype comes from a man aged 40-49 years in good health and CMV-seronegative. The sample comprised PBMCs. This chain is built from TRBV15 and TRBJ2-3; the central 9 bases match TRBD1. The DNA reads as follows: TGTGCCACCAGCCGGGGACAGGGAACTGGAGATACGCAGTATTTT. The translation is CATSRGQGTGDTQYF.